The 14 T cell receptor beta chains in this list originate from one sample, sequenced in a study of CD8 T cells in ankylosing spondylitis. Study-level results: Characteristic of ankylosing spondylitis blood, it appeared, was a TCR beta motif comprising roughly eight highly homologous variants.

No antigens are known for them. Via MiXCR, TCRdb re-called the 5' RACE reads, giving one row per CDR3 protein. The sample lists 200,000 to 250,000 distinct CDR3 sequences; around 16% were seen once. The sequencing input was blood, either unsorted or a sorted T cell fraction (not recorded which). These receptors were collected from a male donor with ankylosing spondylitis.

This clonotype was detected once. This sequence joins TRBV7-9 and TRBJ1-1, with TRBD1 as a possible D gene (5 bases). This CDR3 contains 15 residues. From germline, CDR1 is SEHNR and CDR2 FQNEAQ (reference sequence). Trimming removed 2 bases at V and 6 bases at J, with 16 bases between. The CDR3 region is CASSLFVGVGAEAFF. Here the CDR3 DNA reads TGTGCCAGCAGCTTATTTGTGGGGGTGGGTGCTGAAGCTTTCTTT.

In its sample, this clonotype was seen a few times. The chain couples TRBV27 to TRBJ2-1; tentative D call: TRBD1 (6 bases). The CDR3 is 14 residues long. Germline CDR1 is MNHEY and CDR2 is SMNVEV (reference sequence). V was trimmed by 4 bases and J by 2 bases, leaving 9 bases between them. The CDR3 DNA is TGTGCCAGCAGTTCGGACAGCCCCTACAATGAGCAGTTCTTC. Protein product: CASSSDSPYNEQFF.

This clonotype has a handful of counts. J is TRBJ2-7 and V is TRBV7-9; no definite D call. The CDR3 length is 15 residues. V was pared by 1 base and J by 6 bases, with 16 bases between. Germline CDR1 and CDR2: SEHNR and FQNEAQ (reference sequence). As DNA, the CDR3 is TGTGCCAGCAGCTTAGTATGGGGTGCATCGGGCGAGCAGTACTTC. This encodes CASSLVWGASGEQYF.

This chain uses TRBV27 with TRBJ1-4; tentatively, D is TRBD1 (6 bases). The length of the CDR3 is 14 residues. V dropped 1 base and J dropped 14 bases, with 17 bases sitting between them. The germline CDR1 and CDR2 sequences are MNHEY and SMNVEV (reference sequence). This chain's CDR3 is CASSLWGATSQLFF. The CDR3 bases are TGTGCCAGCAGTTTATGGGGGGCGACCAGTCAGCTGTTTTTT.

Regarding this clonotype: The CDR3 carries no conserved terminal phenylalanine or tryptophan, so it likely arises from a read error. V is TRBV5-4 and J is TRBJ1-1, with D possibly matching TRBD1 (5 bases). CDR1 and CDR2 (germline): SGHNT, YYREEE (reference sequence). The CDR3 loop spans 14 amino acids. V was shortened by 1 base and J by 4 bases, with 11 bases between the two germline ends. The DNA of the CDR3 is TGTGCCAGCAGCTTGCGGGGGGGAGGCACTGAAGCTTTCCTT. Its translation is CASSLRGGGTEAFL.

The chain combines TRBV7-9 with TRBJ1-1; 7 bases are shared with TRBD1. The CDR3 totals 15 residues. The V and J ends lost 5 bases and 4 bases, in that order; junction bases with no gene match: 10. Germline CDR1 SEHNR, CDR2 FQNEAQ (reference sequence). CDR3 DNA: TGTGCCAGCAGCCCTTTACAGGGGTTGGTCACTGAAGCTTTCTTT. Translation gives CASSPLQGLVTEAFF.

Concerning this clonotype itself: The junction shows a germline mismatch at one end, possibly a read error. The chain uses TRBV6-1 and TRBJ2-5; the match to TRBD1 covers 9 bases. CDR3 length: 18 residues. Looked up from germline, CDR1 is MNHNS and CDR2 is SASEGT. CDR3 region: CASSDGDRVSYNQETQYF. The CDR3 region has the DNA TGTGCCAGCAGTGATGGGGACAGGGTATCGTATAACCAGGAGACCCAGTACTTC.

This clonotype has a handful of counts. The V gene is TRBV12-3 or TRBV12-4, the J gene TRBJ2-3; no clear D gene. V lost 5 bases, J lost 2 bases, and 11 bases lay in between. The CDR3 extends over 14 amino acids. Here the CDR3 DNA reads TGTGCCAGCAGTGGGCCGTCGTCCACAGATACGCAGTATTTT. Protein sequence: CASSGPSSTDTQYF.

In this sample, this clonotype turned up a few times. The chain combines TRBV4-3 with TRBJ1-2; possibly TRBD1 for D (5 bases). V lost 0 bases and J 6 bases, leaving 11 bases between the germline ends. CDR3 length: 14 residues. Germline V lookup: CDR1 LGHNA, CDR2 YSLEER. CDR3 protein: CASSQDRVGHGYTF. Written as DNA, the CDR3 is TGCGCCAGCAGCCAAGACAGGGTAGGGCATGGCTACACCTTC.

The chain is built from TRBV11-2 and TRBJ2-3; D call uncertain. V lost 4 bases, J lost 8 bases, and 10 bases lay in between. Germline V lookup: CDR1 SGHAT, CDR2 FQNNGV. This CDR3 comprises 12 residues. The chain's CDR3 is CASSSPTGTQYF. As DNA, the CDR3 is TGTGCCAGCAGCTCCCCCACCGGTACGCAGTATTTT.

This clonotype occurred many times. V gene TRBV29-1 combines with J gene TRBJ2-1, with D possibly TRBD2 on 6 matching bases. The germline V and J ends were trimmed by 6 bases and 7 bases, with 16 bases remaining between them. CDR3 length: 13 residues. Germline lookup yields CDR1 SQVTM and CDR2 ANQGSEA. The CDR3 DNA reads as TGCAGCGTCGGGGAGGCGGAGTGGAATGAGCAGTTCTTC. It encodes CSVGEAEWNEQFF.

This chain joins TRBV29-1 and TRBJ2-3; D is unclear. This CDR3 comprises 15 residues. Trimming took off 5 bases at V and 2 bases at J, with 17 bases between the two ends. Looked up from germline, CDR1 is SQVTM and CDR2 is ANQGSEA. The CDR3 loop is CSVRGRQEDTDTQYF. The CDR3 nucleotides read TGCAGCGTTCGCGGACGACAAGAAGACACAGATACGCAGTATTTT.

This clonotype came up a few times. The rearrangement uses TRBV27 and TRBJ2-7; possible D gene TRBD2, 6 bases. CDR1 MNHEY and CDR2 SMNVEV come from the germline V gene (reference sequence). The CDR3 spans 16 residues. The V and J ends lost 6 bases and 2 bases respectively, with 20 bases between them. The CDR3 nucleotides are TGTGCCAGCAGAAAAGACCGGGACTCCACAACCTACGAGCAGTACTTC. It encodes CASRKDRDSTTYEQYF.

The J gene is TRBJ2-1, the V gene TRBV2; D gene unclear. V was clipped by 0 bases and J by 6 bases, with 6 bases between them. CDR3 length: 13 residues. CDR1 is SNHLY and CDR2 is FYNNEI in the germline V gene. CDR3 sequence (DNA): TGTGCCAGCAGTGAAGCGATCGGCAATGAGCAGTTCTTC. The encoded protein is CASSEAIGNEQFF.